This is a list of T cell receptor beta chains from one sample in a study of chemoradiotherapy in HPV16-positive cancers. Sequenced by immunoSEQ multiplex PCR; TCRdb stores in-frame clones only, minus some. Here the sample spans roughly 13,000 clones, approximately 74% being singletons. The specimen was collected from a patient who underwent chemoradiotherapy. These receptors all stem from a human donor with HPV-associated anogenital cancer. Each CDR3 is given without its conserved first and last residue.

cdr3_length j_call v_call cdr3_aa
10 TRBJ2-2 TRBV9 ASGSIVGELF
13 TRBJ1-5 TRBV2 ASSARLASNQPQH
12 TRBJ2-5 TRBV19 ASSIQGAQETQY
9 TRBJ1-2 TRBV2 AITGPDGYT
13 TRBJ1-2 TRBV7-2 ASSLQGLGEGGYT
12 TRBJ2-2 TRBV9 ASSVGTRDGELF
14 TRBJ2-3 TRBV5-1 ASSPNSGAYTDTQY
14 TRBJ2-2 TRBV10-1 ASSESPGRNTGELF
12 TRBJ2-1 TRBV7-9 ASSPGGDYNEQF
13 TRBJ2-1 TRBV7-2 ASSLVSSANNEQF
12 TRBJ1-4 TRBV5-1 ASSWDRGHEKLF
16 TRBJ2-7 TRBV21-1 ASSKYPGSGRHYYEQY
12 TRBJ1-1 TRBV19 ASSLRAVGTEAF
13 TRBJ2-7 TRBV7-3 ASSLEGGAVYEQY
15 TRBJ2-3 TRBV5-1 ASSLARGTGSTDTQY
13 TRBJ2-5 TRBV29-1 SVEDWGAIQETQY
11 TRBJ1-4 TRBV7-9 ASSVGMKEKLF
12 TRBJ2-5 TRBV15 ATSRASGRGTQY
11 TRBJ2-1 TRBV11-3 ASSSQVYNEQF
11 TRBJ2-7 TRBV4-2 ASSQEGGYEQY
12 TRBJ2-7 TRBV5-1 ASSPRDGSYEQY
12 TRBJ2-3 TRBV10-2 ASSETGRTDTQY
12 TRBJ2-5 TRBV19 ASSPDRTQETQY
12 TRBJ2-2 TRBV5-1 ASTRTANTGELF
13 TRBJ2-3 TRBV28 ASMTSGLSTDTQY
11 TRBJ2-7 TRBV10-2 ASSALGPYEQY
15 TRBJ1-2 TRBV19 ASSSPQKWGNDYGYT
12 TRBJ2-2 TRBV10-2 ASSESGAAGELF
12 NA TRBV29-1 SVAGTSASYEQY
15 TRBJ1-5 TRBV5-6 ASSSVGGLGSNQPQH
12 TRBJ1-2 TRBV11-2 ASSSNTGANGYT
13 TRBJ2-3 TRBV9 ASSVTGADTDTQY
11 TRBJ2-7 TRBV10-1 ASSRASSGEQY
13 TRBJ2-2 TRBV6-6 ASTFSGENTGELF
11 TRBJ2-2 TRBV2 ASRGLNTGELF
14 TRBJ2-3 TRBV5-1 ASSEGLAESTDTQY
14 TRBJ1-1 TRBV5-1 ASSSKQQGGNTEAF
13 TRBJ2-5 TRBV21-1 ASSKARTGQETQY
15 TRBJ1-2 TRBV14 ASSQDWDIPWVRGYT
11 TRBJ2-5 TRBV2 ASRGTGQGTQY
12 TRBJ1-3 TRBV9 ASSVRGLGNTIY
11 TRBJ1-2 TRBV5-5 ASSSRDGYGYT
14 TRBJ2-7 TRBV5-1 ASSSRDRGRFAEQY
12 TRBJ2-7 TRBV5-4 ASSPGGWDSEQY
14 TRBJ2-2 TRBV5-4 ASSWERGGVTGELF